A selection of T cell receptor beta chains follows, all from one sample in a study of OX40 agonist ivuxolimab in advanced cancers. Measured with immunoSEQ multiplex PCR; TCRdb has only the in-frame clones, and not every one. The sample has over 55,000 clones, 75% to 85% seen once. Sequencing used CD4+ or CD8+ T cells sorted from blood, obtained in a trial of the OX40 agonist ivuxolimab. Every receptor here comes from an adult with an advanced solid tumor such as melanoma, head and neck, liver or kidney cancer. Both conserved end residues are trimmed from each CDR3.

v_call | cdr3_aa
TRBV30 | AWKEDRLIEAF
TRBV5-6 | ASSFSGQRTNEAF
TRBV6-5 | ASSTYRDFSYEQY
TRBV5-6 | ASSPDRNYGYT
TRBV7-3 | ASSLFGGIGDTQY
TRBV11-3 | ASSSRLAGPYEQY
TRBV6-1 | ASSEDPGAPGEQY
TRBV6-6 | ASSYPDPGELF
TRBV5-1 | ASSSGTGGTEAF
TRBV6-1 | ASSGGWGSDGYT
TRBV27 | ASSLYSGSYSNEQF
TRBV15 | ATSRDAGGPPRQETQY
TRBV11-2 | ASSLRRTGGFGTGNTIY
TRBV18 | ASSSAGGARQPQH
TRBV5-4 | ASSFFQGKPYEQY
TRBV18 | ASSPRDKYEQY
TRBV7-6 | ASSLVGQNEAF
TRBV6-5 | ASRPTVSGNTIY
TRBV30 | AWSLGQRETQY
TRBV10-2 | ASMNGYT
TRBV5-1 | ASSPPSYEQY
TRBV29-1 | SVEGTAGANEQF
TRBV5-8 | ASSGDRRGNGNQPQH
TRBV18 | ASSPDLGINYGYT
TRBV19 | ASSIRDSLTEAF
TRBV2 | ASSEAEGAQY
TRBV7-6 | ASRPVYDSPGGTQY
TRBV11-2 | ASTETGMYEQY
TRBV6-1 | ASSEIVGGLRYEQY
TRBV15 | ATSRDKYQETQY
TRBV5-8 | ASRSTSEDTQY
TRBV5-1 | ASSLDPNNGAF
TRBV7-2 | ASSSWTGAITDTQY
TRBV6-1 | ASSDARDFRY
TRBV4-2 | ASSLWGGYYT
TRBV7-7 | ASTQTGLWGETQY
TRBV18 | ASSPGTGGSGEQY
TRBV5-1 | ASSTDRVYTEAF
TRBV11-1 | ASSSRQGYEQY